A selection of T cell receptor beta chains follows, all from one sample in a study of identifying expanded T cells in peripheral blood. Only in-frame clones appear in the TCRdb table, and some are missing; sequencing was by immunoSEQ multiplex PCR. Seen here are about 110,000 clones, about 88% observed once, and the top ten hold just under 8.5%. The specimen was blood. These receptors all come from a person aged 18 to 69 in good health. The CDR3 runs from the conserved cysteine through the conserved F or W. A D gene is named only where the DNA matches it firmly. The size field is filled for only some rows; it gives once, few, many or a size class.

d_call	v_call	clone_size	j_call	cdr3_nt	cdr3_aa
TRBD2	TRBV7-7	-	TRBJ2-3	TGTGCCAGCAGCACCGGACTAGCGGGAGTTGCAGATACGCAGTATTTT	CASSTGLAGVADTQYF
TRBD2	TRBV6-1	-	TRBJ2-7	TGTGCCAGCAGTAAAGGGACTAGCGGGAGGGATAGCGAGCAGTACTTC	CASSKGTSGRDSEQYF
-	TRBV7-3	-	TRBJ2-2	TGTGCCAGCAGCTTAATGGGGCAGGGGAATGGCGGGGAGCTGTTTTTT	CASSLMGQGNGGELFF
-	TRBV19	-	TRBJ2-1	TGTGCCAGTAGCCCGCGGACGAGTAATTACAATGAGCAGTTCTTC	CASSPRTSNYNEQFF
-	TRBV10-1	-	TRBJ2-7	TGCGCCAGCAGTGAGTCCGACGTCTACGAGCAGTACTTC	CASSESDVYEQYF
-	TRBV25-1	-	TRBJ2-2	TGTGCCAGCAGTAGCTACAGGGTGAACACCGGGGAGCTGTTTTTT	CASSSYRVNTGELFF
TRBD1	TRBV2	-	TRBJ2-3	TGTGCCAGAAGACAGGGAAGCACAGATACGCAGTATTTT	CARRQGSTDTQYF
-	TRBV7-2	-	TRBJ1-2	TGTGCCAGCAGCCCCCCTAACCCCGATCCGATCTATGACTACACCTTC	CASSPPNPDPIYDYTF
TRBD1	TRBV5-8	-	TRBJ1-3	TGTGCCAGCAGCCCGGGACAGGTCTCTGGAAACACCATATATTTT	CASSPGQVSGNTIYF
-	TRBV19	-	TRBJ1-1	TGTGCCAGTTACCCTTTTACAGGGAAGAACACTGAAGCTTTCTTT	CASYPFTGKNTEAFF
-	TRBV19	-	TRBJ1-5	TGTGCCAGTAGTAACGACGGGGGGAGGGTCGCTCAGCCCCAGCATTTT	CASSNDGGRVAQPQHF
-	TRBV2	-	TRBJ2-5	TGTGCCAGCAGTGAAGGTTACGGAGGGACCCAGTACTTC	CASSEGYGGTQYF
-	TRBV28	-	TRBJ1-2	TGTGCCAGCAGTTTTGATCAACGAGGCTACACCTTC	CASSFDQRGYTF
-	TRBV6-4	-	TRBJ2-1	TGTGCCAGCACTGGCCCTTCATCCTACAATGAGCAGTTCTTC	CASTGPSSYNEQFF
-	TRBV6-5	-	TRBJ2-6	TGTGCCAGCAGTTATACCAGCTCTGGGGCCAACGTCCTGACTTTC	CASSYTSSGANVLTF
-	TRBV7-9	-	TRBJ1-1	TGTGCCAGCAGCTTACAGGGTAACACTGAAGCTTTCTTT	CASSLQGNTEAFF
-	TRBV7-2	-	TRBJ1-3	TGTGCCAGCAGCGGGGGGGGAAACACCATATATTTT	CASSGGGNTIYF
-	TRBV7-9	-	TRBJ2-5	TGTGCCAGCAGCTCCTCTAACAGCGGTGAGACCCAGTACTTC	CASSSSNSGETQYF
-	TRBV7-3	once	TRBJ1-2	TGTGCCAGCAGCCCTGACACCAACTATGGCTACACCTTC	CASSPDTNYGYTF
-	TRBV9	-	TRBJ1-1	TGTGCCAGCAGCGTAGAATCGCGGAACACTGAAGCTTTCTTT	CASSVESRNTEAFF
TRBD1	TRBV6-6	-	TRBJ1-6	TGTGCCTCCGTGGGACAGCATAATTCACCCCTCCACTTT	CASVGQHNSPLHF
-	TRBV6-6	-	TRBJ1-4	TGTGCCAGCAGTTATAATGATGAAAAACTGTTTTTT	CASSYNDEKLFF
-	TRBV6-6	once	TRBJ1-6	TGTGCCAGCAGTTCCCCGACAGTTTATTCACCCCTCCACTTT	CASSSPTVYSPLHF
-	TRBV19	-	TRBJ1-4	TGTGCCAGTAGTATCCCGACAGGATATAATGAAAAACTGTTTTTT	CASSIPTGYNEKLFF
-	TRBV19	-	TRBJ1-4	TGTGCCAGTAGCACCCGCCGGGACCCGCTGGCAACTAATGAAAAACTGTTTTTT	CASSTRRDPLATNEKLFF
TRBD2	TRBV29-1	-	TRBJ2-3	TGCAGCGTTGGTTCTAGCGGGGCTACTAGCACAGATACGCAGTATTTT	CSVGSSGATSTDTQYF
-	TRBV5-1	-	TRBJ2-5	TGCGCCAGCAGCTTGGCCAGGGAGACCCAGTACTTC	CASSLARETQYF
TRBD1	TRBV7-8	-	TRBJ2-7	TGTGCCAGCAGCTTACAGGGGGCCCTCTACGAGCAGTACTTC	CASSLQGALYEQYF
-	TRBV6-1	-	TRBJ2-1	TGTGCCAGCAGTAGGAACGGCGGAGTTGATGAGCAGTTCTTC	CASSRNGGVDEQFF
-	TRBV7-2	-	TRBJ2-2	TGTGCCAGCAGCTTCCGGGACGCCGGGGAGCTGTTTTTT	CASSFRDAGELFF
-	TRBV14	once	TRBJ2-1	TGTGCCAGCAGCCAAGTACGCAGGTACCCCTACAATGAGCAGTTCTTC	CASSQVRRYPYNEQFF
TRBD1	TRBV6-1	-	TRBJ1-5	TGTGCCAGCAGTGAAGGAAAGGGGACAGGGTTCCGAGATAGCAATCAGCCCCAGCATTTT	CASSEGKGTGFRDSNQPQHF
-	TRBV10-3	-	TRBJ2-1	TGTGCCATCAGTTGGGGGCAGGGAAAGGATGAGCAGTTCTTC	CAISWGQGKDEQFF
-	TRBV2	once	TRBJ2-3	TGTGCCAGCAGTGAACTGGAGAGGGTTACAGATACGCAGTATTTT	CASSELERVTDTQYF
-	TRBV4-3	-	TRBJ2-5	TGCGCCAGCAGCCAAGTGACCGCCAGGGTGCCCGGGGCAGAGACCCAGTACTTC	CASSQVTARVPGAETQYF
TRBD1	TRBV6-5	-	TRBJ1-2	TGTGCCAGCAGTTCCGGACAGGGGAGATATGGCTACACCTTC	CASSSGQGRYGYTF
-	TRBV10-3	-	TRBJ2-7	TGTGCCATCAGTGAGACAGGAGAAATCTACGAGCAGTACTTC	CAISETGEIYEQYF
-	TRBV6-5	-	TRBJ2-1	TGTGCCAGCAGGCCCTCTGGGGCCCCCGATGAGCAGTTCTTC	CASRPSGAPDEQFF
-	TRBV30	once	TRBJ2-5	TGTGCCTGGAGTGTAGAGCAGACCCAGTACTTC	CAWSVEQTQYF
-	TRBV7-8	-	TRBJ1-1	TGTGCCAGCAGCGCGGGGGGCCTGGGGCTCACTGAAGCTTTCTTT	CASSAGGLGLTEAFF
TRBD1	TRBV5-6	-	TRBJ1-3	TGTGCCAGCAGCAATGGACAGGGACCTTCTGGAAACACCATATATTTT	CASSNGQGPSGNTIYF
-	TRBV7-2	once	TRBJ2-3	TGTGCCAGCAGCTTCACGGACTTGGCAGATACGCAGTATTTT	CASSFTDLADTQYF
-	TRBV5-6	-	TRBJ1-2	TGTGCCAGCAGCCACCAGGAGGGATCCTATGGCTACACCTTC	CASSHQEGSYGYTF
-	TRBV28	-	TRBJ2-3	TGTGCCAGCAGCGGAGTGGCCCTAACAGGTCCGTCCCTCACAGATACGCAGTATTTT	CASSGVALTGPSLTDTQYF
TRBD1	TRBV7-6	-	TRBJ1-4	TGTGCCAGCAGCGCCAGGACAGGGGAGGGTGCGGGTGAAAAACTGTTTTTT	CASSARTGEGAGEKLFF
TRBD1	TRBV18	once	TRBJ2-3	TGTGCCAGCTCACCACCCCGGGACAGCTACACAGATACGCAGTATTTT	CASSPPRDSYTDTQYF
TRBD1	TRBV11-3	-	TRBJ2-7	TGTGCCAGCAGCTTAGGACAGGGGGTATACGAGCAGTACTTC	CASSLGQGVYEQYF
TRBD2	TRBV29-1	-	TRBJ2-7	TGCAGCGTAGGGTGGGGTAGCGGGAGTGGCTCCTACGAGCAGTACTTC	CSVGWGSGSGSYEQYF
-	TRBV6-5	-	TRBJ1-5	TGTGCCAGCAGTGACAGAAGCAATCAGCCCCAGCATTTT	CASSDRSNQPQHF
TRBD1	TRBV5-1	-	TRBJ1-4	TGCGCCAGCAGCCTGACAGGGGCGGGTAATGAAAAACTGTTTTTT	CASSLTGAGNEKLFF
-	TRBV19	-	TRBJ2-7	TGTGCCAGTAGACGCACACGGGGGAGCTCCTACGAGCAGTACTTC	CASRRTRGSSYEQYF
-	TRBV19	few	TRBJ2-3	TGTGCCAGTAGTACCGGGACGGCTCGCACAGATACGCAGTATTTT	CASSTGTARTDTQYF
TRBD1	TRBV19	-	TRBJ1-5	TGTGCCAGTAGTACCTGGACAGGCCGCAATCAGCCCCAGCATTTT	CASSTWTGRNQPQHF
TRBD2	TRBV5-4	-	TRBJ2-2	TGTGCCAGCAGCACCGGACTAGCGGACACCGGGGAGCTGTTTTTT	CASSTGLADTGELFF
-	TRBV6-5	-	TRBJ2-7	TGTGCCAGCAGTACATGGACCTCTGGGGAGCAGTACTTC	CASSTWTSGEQYF